The rows below give T cell receptor beta chains drawn from one sample of a study of blood T cell repertoires in COVID-19. Sequencing was performed with immunoSEQ multiplex PCR; in TCRdb, only in-frame clones are kept and a portion is missing. The sample has roughly 350,000 clones; under 95% are singletons. The specimen sequenced was peripheral blood. The source of these receptors is a young woman who had recovered from COVID-19. Each CDR3 is given with its conserved first and last residue. The D gene is left open where the match is weak. The listing skips clone size in some rows; elsewhere it reads once, few, many or a size class.

d_call	clone_size	v_call	j_call	cdr3_length	cdr3_aa	cdr3_nt
TRBD2	-	TRBV11-3	TRBJ2-3	16	CASSFWLAGDTDTQYF	TGTGCCAGCAGCTTTTGGCTAGCGGGAGACACAGATACGCAGTATTTT
-	-	TRBV5-1	TRBJ1-4	15	CASSSRQDGDEKLFF	TGCGCCAGCAGCTCGAGACAGGACGGAGATGAAAAACTGTTTTTT
TRBD1	-	TRBV19	TRBJ1-6	18	CASSPTTGGQIGNSPLHF	TGTGCCAGTAGTCCTACGACAGGGGGCCAAATTGGGAATTCACCCCTCCACTTT
TRBD1	-	TRBV19	TRBJ1-3	13	CASRRRTGKSIYF	TGTGCCAGTAGACGAAGGACAGGGAAGTCCATATATTTT
TRBD2	-	TRBV5-1	TRBJ2-1	18	CASSPGLAGGQGYNEQFF	TGCGCCAGCAGCCCGGGGCTAGCGGGAGGTCAAGGCTACAATGAGCAGTTCTTC
-	-	TRBV29-1	TRBJ2-1	14	CSVEEGGGTALRFF	TGCAGCGTTGAGGAGGGGGGCGGGACAGCCCTTAGGTTCTTC
-	-	TRBV7-8	TRBJ2-1	15	CASSPLAELYNEQFF	TGTGCCAGCAGCCCCTTAGCGGAACTCTACAATGAGCAGTTCTTC
TRBD1	-	TRBV7-9	TRBJ1-1	11	CASSQDRWIFF	TGTGCCAGCAGCCAGGACAGGTGGATCTTCTTT
-	-	TRBV10-3	TRBJ2-3	16	CAISELGRGDTDTQYF	TGTGCCATCAGTGAGCTGGGGAGGGGGGACACAGATACGCAGTATTTT
TRBD1	once	TRBV18	TRBJ1-1	15	CASSPPGQGGTEAFF	TGTGCCAGCTCACCCCCGGGACAGGGGGGCACTGAAGCTTTCTTT
TRBD1	-	TRBV5-1	TRBJ2-3	13	CASRRGQGDTQYF	TGCGCCAGCAGGAGAGGACAGGGAGATACGCAGTATTTT
TRBD2	-	TRBV27	TRBJ2-1	16	CASSLSGGSSYNEQFF	TGTGCCAGCAGTTTATCCGGCGGGAGCTCCTACAATGAGCAGTTCTTC
-	-	TRBV5-5	TRBJ2-3	18	CASSLITGRWSGTDTQYF	TGTGCCAGCAGCTTGATTACAGGGAGATGGTCTGGCACAGATACGCAGTATTTT
-	once	TRBV28	TRBJ2-4	16	CASSLATGGSLNIQYF	TGTGCCAGCAGCCTGGCCACGGGTGGTAGCTTGAACATTCAGTACTTC
TRBD1	-	TRBV6-5	TRBJ1-2	16	CASSYLGQGRGYGYTF	TGTGCCAGCAGTTACCTAGGACAGGGGAGAGGCTATGGCTACACCTTC
TRBD2	-	TRBV10-1	TRBJ2-1	14	CASSAASGSNEQFF	TGCGCCAGCAGTGCGGCTAGCGGGAGCAATGAGCAGTTCTTC
TRBD2	-	TRBV6-2/TRBV6-3	TRBJ2-1	15	CASSPVAGDDNEQFF	TGTGCCAGCAGCCCCGTAGCGGGAGACGACAATGAGCAGTTCTTC